This T cell receptor beta chain appears in the sequencing data of a study of blood T cell repertoires in COVID-19. Germline loops: CDR1 SGDLS, CDR2 YYNGEE. The CDR3 runs 15 residues. V was cut by 0 bases and J by 2 bases, with 11 bases left in between. In the source study's methods: Amplification of reference gene primers provided the estimated nucleated cell counts. The assay was immunoSEQ multiplex PCR, and TCRdb's table has in-frame clones only and misses some. V and J calls and clone size come straight from that table; D and trimming were deduced from the DNA. The sample contains around 160,000 clones, approximately 86% of which appear only once.

The genes are TRBV9 and TRBJ1-1; D may be TRBD1 (5 bases). This receptor was identified in a man aged 55 to 70 with acute or convalescent COVID-19. The material sequenced was peripheral blood. In DNA, the CDR3 is TGTGCCAGCAGCGTAGCGGGGGGGATTAACACTGAAGCTTTCTTT. Translating it yields CASSVAGGINTEAFF.